One and the same sample provided the 5 T cell receptor beta chains below, sequenced in a study of blood T cell repertoires in COVID-19. Assay used: immunoSEQ multiplex PCR; TCRdb lists only in-frame clones, some missing. The table records about 60,000 clones, 88% of them present only once. Sequenced: peripheral blood. These receptors all stem from an elderly woman with active COVID-19.

This chain joins TRBV7-9 and TRBJ1-5, with 8 nucleotides matching TRBD1. V shed 5 bases, J shed 3 bases, and the junction held 6 bases outside the gene matches. This CDR3 has 15 residues. CDR1 is SEHNR, CDR2 FQNEAQ, per germline (reference sequence). The CDR3 protein is CASSPTGGINQPQHF. DNA of the CDR3: TGTGCCAGCAGCCCTACAGGGGGGATCAATCAGCCCCAGCATTTT.

The gene calls are TRBV7-2 and TRBJ1-1, with D maybe TRBD1 (5 bases). Trimming pared 6 bases from V and 1 base from J, leaving 18 bases between. This CDR3 contains 16 residues. CDR1 and CDR2 (germline): SGHTA, FQGNSA. The CDR3 bases are TGTGCCAGCAGTTTCAGCCCGGGGCGGGGGAACACTGAAGCTTTCTTT. Translation: CASSFSPGRGNTEAFF.

A single count supports this clone. The gene calls are TRBV5-4 and TRBJ2-1, with 7 bases that match TRBD2. Germline CDR1 and CDR2: SGHNT and YYREEE (reference sequence). There are 15 residues in the CDR3. The J segment lost 8 bases and the V segment lost 4 bases, leaving 12 bases of the junction unmatched. As DNA, the CDR3 is TGTGCCAGCAGCCCCACGGGGGGAATTAAGGATGAGCAGTTCTTC. As protein: CASSPTGGIKDEQFF.

The chain couples TRBV28 to TRBJ2-7, with D maybe TRBD1 (6 bases). Germline V gene lookup returns CDR1 MDHEN and CDR2 SYDVKM. V dropped 6 bases and J dropped 5 bases, with 11 bases sitting between them. This CDR3 contains 12 residues. As DNA, the CDR3 is TGTGCCAGCAGCGAGGACAGCCACGAGCAGTACTTC. Its translation: CASSEDSHEQYF.

V is TRBV27 and J is TRBJ2-4, with D perhaps TRBD2 (6 bases). V shed 6 bases and J shed 7 bases, with 16 bases lying between them. CDR1 is MNHEY and CDR2 is SMNVEV in the germline V gene (reference sequence). This CDR3 has 14 residues. The CDR3: CASRGTSIRNIQYF. CDR3 coding DNA: TGTGCCAGCAGGGGTACTAGCATTAGGAACATTCAGTACTTC.